The rows below give T cell receptor beta chains drawn from one sample of a study of T cell responses to AZD1222 COVID-19 vaccine. Measured with immunoSEQ multiplex PCR; TCRdb has only the in-frame clones, and not every one. The sample shows around 92,000 clones, 90% to 95% of them seen only once. The specimen comprised peripheral blood, sampled on day 0 of AZD1222 vaccination. Source of these receptors: an adult in good health. Each CDR3 is given with its conserved first and last residue. D genes are given only for firm matches. Some rows mark clone size as missing; the rest say once, few, many or name a class of expanded clone.

V gene	clone size	J gene	D gene	CDR3 DNA	CDR3 protein
TRBV5-1	NA	TRBJ2-1	TRBD2	TGCGCCAGCAGGCCGGGGGGCTCCTACAATGAGCAGTTCTTC	CASRPGGSYNEQFF
TRBV18	NA	TRBJ1-3	NA	TGTGCCAGCTCACTCAGGGATTTCTCTGGAAACACCATATATTTT	CASSLRDFSGNTIYF
TRBV10-3	NA	TRBJ2-7	TRBD1	TGTGCCATCAGTAGGACAGGGCTTGGGAAACTGGACGAGCAGTACTTC	CAISRTGLGKLDEQYF
TRBV9	NA	TRBJ2-7	NA	TGTGCCAGCAGCAAGAACGCGGGGCCCTACGAGCAGTACTTC	CASSKNAGPYEQYF
TRBV28	once	TRBJ2-7	NA	TGTGCCAGCACCCACCGCGACTCGCGCTCCTACGAGCAGTACTTC	CASTHRDSRSYEQYF
TRBV9	once	TRBJ1-2	NA	TGTGCCAGCAGCGTAGGGTCCGTGGGTACGGGCTATGGCTACACCTTC	CASSVGSVGTGYGYTF
TRBV5-4	NA	TRBJ2-1	NA	TGTGCCAGCAGCTCCGGGCAGGGTAATGAGCAGTTCTTC	CASSSGQGNEQFF
TRBV20-1	NA	TRBJ2-1	NA	TGCAGTGCTAGTAGCTCCTACAATGAGCAGTTCTTC	CSASSSYNEQFF
TRBV4-1	NA	TRBJ1-5	TRBD1	TGCGCCAGCAGCCAAGTCCGACAGGGGAATCAGCCCCAGCATTTT	CASSQVRQGNQPQHF
TRBV10-3	NA	TRBJ1-1	NA	TGTGCCATCGCGATTATGGCTATGAGCACTGAAGCTTTCTTT	CAIAIMAMSTEAFF
TRBV5-6	NA	TRBJ2-1	NA	TGTGCCAGCAGTGTGGACATAAGCTCCTACAATGAGCAGTTCTTC	CASSVDISSYNEQFF
TRBV11-3	NA	TRBJ2-7	TRBD1	TGTGCCAGCAGCCGAGGGGGACAGGGGGACCACGAGCAGTACTTC	CASSRGGQGDHEQYF
TRBV5-1	NA	TRBJ2-2	TRBD1	TGCGCCAGCAGCATAGGACAGGGCGGGGAGCTGTTTTTT	CASSIGQGGELFF
TRBV7-6	NA	TRBJ2-7	TRBD2	TGTGCCAGCAGCTTGGAGACTAGCGGGAGTATTGTCTACGAGCAGTACTTC	CASSLETSGSIVYEQYF
TRBV7-3	NA	TRBJ2-3	NA	TGTGCCAGCAGCCGAGGGGGGCCTCACACAGATACGCAGTATTTT	CASSRGGPHTDTQYF
TRBV5-6	NA	TRBJ2-7	NA	TGTGCCAGCAGCTTGACAGGGCAAACGTACTACGAGCAGTACTTC	CASSLTGQTYYEQYF